The clone carrying this TCR beta chain was seen a few times. No antigen is known for it. Construction of the TCRbeta library involved unique molecular identifiers. TCRdb redid the calling of the PCR reads with MiXCR, one entry per CDR3 protein. The profile shows hundreds of thousands of distinct CDR3 sequences, 13% of them singletons. The data derive from a study of T-cell reconstitution after alpha-beta-depleted transplantation in children. Study-level results: Hyperexpanded clones declined; after one year, newly produced T cells mostly supplied diversity. Several hundred expanded graft clones reportedly supplied alpha-beta T cells about two months after transplant.

After removal of 5 bases from V and 9 bases from J, the junction contained 6 bases not matched to a gene. The CDR3 is made up of 12 amino acids. The sequence was obtained from a girl aged 2-10 years with congenital amegakaryocytic thrombocytopenia, due to receive a stem cell transplant. The chain combines TRBV12-3 or TRBV12-4 with TRBJ1-2; 7 bases fit TRBD1. Sequenced here: PBMCs, sampled before TCRalphabeta/CD19-depleted stem cell transplant. The CDR3 DNA sequence: TGTGCCAGCAGTCCTACAGGGGCAAGCTACACCTTC. Translation gives CASSPTGASYTF.